This TCR beta chain was captured by sequencing in a study of CD8+CD57+ T cells in acquired aplastic anemia. Overall study context: The mean DNA yield obtained from sorted CD4+ and CD8+ cells came to approximately 3.2 ug. Study-level findings and limits: Around 27 CD8+ CDR3 sequences occurred in both the patients and the controls.

Profiles of TCR beta VDJ and CDR3 were generated from a genomic DNA template. TCRdb reanalysed the reads using MiXCR and keeps one entry per CDR3 protein. The sample yields over 150,000 distinct CDR3 sequences, around half seen once. An expansion of CD8+CD57+ cells by flow cytometry had been shown in patients chosen for sequencing. The patients all had a severe acquired aplastic anemia diagnosis. Patients were untreated when blood was sampled. Worth noting for this clonotype: What it binds is not known.

This clonotype originated in a human donor with aplastic anemia. Sequenced sample: sorted CD4+, CD8+, or CD8+CD57+ T cells (not recorded which) from PBMCs.

The CDR3, as DNA: TGTGCCAGCAGCTTTTCCGGCTCTCGGGGAGATACGCAGTATTTT. It translates to CASSFSGSRGDTQYF. The genes are TRBV11-2 and TRBJ2-3; perhaps TRBD2 as D (5 bases). This CDR3 comprises 15 residues. Germline V gene lookup returns CDR1 SGHAT and CDR2 FQNNGV. Trimming pared 3 bases from V and 5 bases from J, leaving 15 bases between.